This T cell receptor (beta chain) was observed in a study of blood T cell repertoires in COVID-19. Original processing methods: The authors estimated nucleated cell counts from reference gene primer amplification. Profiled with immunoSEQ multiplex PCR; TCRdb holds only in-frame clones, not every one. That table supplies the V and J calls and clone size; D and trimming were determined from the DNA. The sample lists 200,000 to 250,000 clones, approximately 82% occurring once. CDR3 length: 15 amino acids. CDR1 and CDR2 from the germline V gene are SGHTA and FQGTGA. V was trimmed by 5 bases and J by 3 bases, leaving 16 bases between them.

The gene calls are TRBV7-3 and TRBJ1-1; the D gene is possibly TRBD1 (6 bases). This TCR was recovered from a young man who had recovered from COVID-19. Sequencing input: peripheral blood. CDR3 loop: CASSPLSKGDTEAFF. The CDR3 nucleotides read TGTGCCAGCAGCCCTTTATCGAAGGGGGACACTGAAGCTTTCTTT.